The T cell receptor beta chain described here comes from a study of T cell changes during pregnancy in multiple sclerosis. V dropped 0 bases and J dropped 0; count of bases not matched to a gene: 7. The CDR3 sequence is 18 residues long. The germline CDR1 and CDR2 sequences are SGHRS and YFSETQ. The protocol was immunoSEQ multiplex PCR, while the TCRdb copy is restricted to in-frame clones and leaves out a portion. Among some 46,000 clones, 80% to 95% were seen once, and the ten largest hold 0.39%. The rearrangement links TRBV5-1 to TRBJ2-3; 10 nucleotides match TRBD2. The sequenced sample was CD4+ T cells from peripheral blood mononuclear cells, obtained after pregnancy. This TCR was recovered from a female donor with multiple sclerosis, enrolled in a pregnancy study. The CDR3 loop reads CASSLARTSGASTDTQYF. Written as DNA, the CDR3 is TGCGCCAGCAGCTTGGCTCGGACTAGCGGAGCCAGCACAGATACGCAGTATTTT.